These 14 T cell receptor beta chains originate from one sample sequenced in a study of shared clonotypes between healthy human individuals. Clones were sequenced by immunoSEQ multiplex PCR, and TCRdb holds only the in-frame ones, with some missing. This repertoire shows hundreds of thousands of clones, 80% to 95% found once; its top ten account for about 24%. Naive CD8 cells lacked CD45RO, underwent positive selection for CCR7 and left out terminally differentiated effector memory CD45RA+ cells. Sequencing was done on a sample of naive CD8+ T cells sorted from blood. Every receptor here comes from a young man in good health.

This sequence joins TRBV29-1 and TRBJ2-7; the D is unclear. The CDR3 runs to 13 residues. Trimming took 2 bases from V and 3 from J, leaving 11 bases between them. CDR1 and CDR2 (germline): SQVTM, ANQGSEA. CDR3 nucleotide sequence: TGCAGCGTTGAAAGCGATGCCAGCTACGAGCAGTACTTC. Its protein product is CSVESDASYEQYF.

The rearrangement joins TRBV7-9 to TRBJ2-7; 7 bases fit TRBD2. The ends lost 3 bases at V and 3 bases at J; junction bases unmatched: 14. Germline-derived CDR1 and CDR2 are SEHNR and FQNEAQ (reference sequence). This CDR3 spans 17 amino acids. CDR3 sequence: CASSFDFSGLEYYEQYF. Written as DNA, the CDR3 is TGTGCCAGCAGCTTTGATTTTAGCGGGTTGGAATACTACGAGCAGTACTTC.

This clone was recorded once. V gene TRBV15 combines with J gene TRBJ2-3; 10 nucleotides line up with TRBD2. The CDR3 consists of 17 residues. The ends lost 3 bases at V and 2 bases at J; junction bases unmatched: 8. Germline CDR1 LNHNV, CDR2 YYDKDF (reference sequence). For the CDR3, the DNA is TGTGCCACCAGCAGGGGGCCTAGCGGGAGAACCACAGATACGCAGTATTTT. This codes for CATSRGPSGRTTDTQYF.

The gene calls are TRBV29-1 and TRBJ1-1; 8 nucleotides match TRBD1. The CDR3 runs 13 residues. The V segment lost 4 bases and the J segment 4 bases; nucleotides outside the gene matches: 5. Germline CDR1 SQVTM, CDR2 ANQGSEA. The CDR3 DNA sequence: TGCAGCGTTGTACTCACAGGGGGCACTGAAGCTTTCTTT. Encoded protein: CSVVLTGGTEAFF.

The rearrangement uses TRBV30 and TRBJ2-1; no clear D gene. The CDR3 is 16 residues long. The V gene lost 4 bases and the J gene lost 0 bases, with 16 bases spanning the gap. CDR1 is GTSNPN, CDR2 SVGIG, per germline (reference sequence). Here the CDR3 reads CAWTSGLSSSYNEQFF. CDR3 sequence (DNA): TGTGCCTGGACCTCTGGGCTATCGAGCTCCTACAATGAGCAGTTCTTC.

The rearrangement links TRBV27 to TRBJ1-5; D gene uncertain. Germline V gene lookup returns CDR1 MNHEY and CDR2 SMNVEV (reference sequence). CDR3 length: 13 residues. Trimming removed 4 bases from V and 5 bases from J, with 9 bases in between. CDR3 nucleotides: TGTGCCAGCAGTTACGGGGTTGATCAGCCCCAGCATTTT. Its translation is CASSYGVDQPQHF.

The chain employs TRBV15 and TRBJ2-1; D is unclear. Trimming took 0 bases from V and 5 from J, leaving 11 bases between them. This CDR3 is 15 amino acids long. Germline CDR1 reads LNHNV; CDR2 reads YYDKDF (reference sequence). The CDR3 DNA follows: TGTGCCACCAGCAGAGATAGAAGTGTGAACAATGAGCAGTTCTTC. This codes for CATSRDRSVNNEQFF. Full variable domain (missing parts from reference TRBV15 and TRBJ2-1): DAMVIQNPRYQVTQFGKPVTLSCSQTLNHNVMYWYQQKSSQAPKLLFHYYDKDFNNEADTPDNFQSRRPNTSFCFLDIRSPGLGDTAMYLCATSRDRSVNNEQFFGPGTRLTVL.

This sequence joins TRBV10-1 and TRBJ2-1, with 9 bases identical to TRBD2. Trimming removed 4 bases from V and 4 bases from J; junction bases left unmatched: 8. Germline V gene lookup returns CDR1 WNHNN and CDR2 SYGVQD (reference sequence). The CDR3 contains 16 residues. This CDR3 is CASSGLAGVGYNEQFF. DNA for the CDR3: TGCGCCAGCAGTGGATTAGCGGGAGTAGGGTACAATGAGCAGTTCTTC.

This clone has just one count. The rearrangement links TRBV15 to TRBJ2-2, with TRBD1 as a possible D gene (6 bases). The CDR3 consists of 15 residues. V was trimmed by 8 bases and J by 3 bases, leaving 16 bases between them. Per germline, CDR1 LNHNV and CDR2 YYDKDF (reference sequence). CDR3 in amino acids: CATGRSRGDTGELFF. DNA for the CDR3: TGTGCCACCGGTAGGAGCAGGGGCGACACCGGGGAGCTGTTTTTT.

The chain links TRBV6-6 to TRBJ2-7, with 7 positions matching TRBD1. Germline CDR1 reads MNHNY; CDR2 reads SVGAGI (reference sequence). The J segment lost 4 bases and the V segment lost 6 bases, leaving 9 bases of the junction unmatched. The CDR3 runs 14 residues. The CDR3 DNA reads as TGTGCCAGCAGCCCGCCGGGACAGAATTACGAGCAGTACTTC. Translation: CASSPPGQNYEQYF.

This clone was found once. CDR3 nucleotides: TGTGCCATCAGTGAGTCGACTTGGGCTAGCGGGAGGAGGACAGATACGCAGTATTTT. As protein: CAISESTWASGRRTDTQYF. The V and J genes are TRBV10-3 and TRBJ2-3; 11 nucleotides match TRBD2. Germline loops: CDR1 ENHRY, CDR2 SYGVKD. V shed 0 bases, J shed 3 bases, and the junction held 11 bases outside the gene matches. The CDR3 loop spans 19 amino acids.

V is TRBV15 and J is TRBJ2-7; TRBD2 aligns across 12 bases. Looked up from germline, CDR1 is LNHNV and CDR2 is YYDKDF (reference sequence). This CDR3 is built from 15 residues. V lost 5 bases and J lost 5; bases outside the gene matches: 7. The CDR3 DNA is TGTGCCACCAGCCCGACTAGCGGGAGTACCAACGAGCAGTACTTC. Its protein product is CATSPTSGSTNEQYF.

A note on this clone: The sample has other DNA sequences that encode this CDR3 too. The J gene is TRBJ1-1, the V gene TRBV6-1, with D hard to call. Between the trimmed V and J ends, which lost 3 bases and 3 bases, there was a span of 8 bases. CDR1 and CDR2 from the germline V gene are MNHNS and SASEGT. The CDR3 covers 13 residues. CDR3 bases: TGTGCCAGCAGTGATCCTGGCGACACTGAAGCTTTCTTT. Encoded protein: CASSDPGDTEAFF.

The chain couples TRBV13 to TRBJ2-7; 9 bases map to TRBD2. There are 14 residues in the CDR3. The germline V gene has CDR1 PRHDT and CDR2 FYEKMQ (reference sequence). J was trimmed by 3 bases and V by 4 bases; bases with no gene match: 4. CDR3 in DNA: TGTGCCAGCAGCTCCTCAGCGGGGGGCTACGAGCAGTACTTC. Its translation is CASSSSAGGYEQYF.